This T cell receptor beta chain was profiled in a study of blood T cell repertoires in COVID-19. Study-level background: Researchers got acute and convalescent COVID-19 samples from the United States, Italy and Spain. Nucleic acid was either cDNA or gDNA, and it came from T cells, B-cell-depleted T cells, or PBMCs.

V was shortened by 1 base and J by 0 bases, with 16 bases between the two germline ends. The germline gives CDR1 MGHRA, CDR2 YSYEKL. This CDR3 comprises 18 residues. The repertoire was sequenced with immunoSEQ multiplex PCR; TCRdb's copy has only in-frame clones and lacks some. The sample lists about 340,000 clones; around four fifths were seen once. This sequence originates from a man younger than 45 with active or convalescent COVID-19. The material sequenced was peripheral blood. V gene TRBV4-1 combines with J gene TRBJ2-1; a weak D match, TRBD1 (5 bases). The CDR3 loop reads CASSQVDMGLTSYNEQFF. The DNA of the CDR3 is TGCGCCAGCAGCCAAGTGGATATGGGGCTTACCTCCTACAATGAGCAGTTCTTC.